This T cell receptor (beta chain) comes out of a study of T cells expressing NK-cell markers. About the study: HCMV seropositivity characterized most of the eight sequenced donors, and seronegativity one.

TCRdb reprocessed the 5' RACE reads and stores each CDR3 protein as one record, lacking DNA. This repertoire includes about 460,000 distinct CDR3 sequences. Per germline, CDR1 SGHRS and CDR2 YFSETQ. The CDR3 consists of 15 residues. The rearrangement uses TRBV5-1 and TRBJ2-1; TCRdb designates TRBD1, a call that cannot be tested without DNA. Specimen: blood T cells: a sorted CD56 or NKG2C T cell subset, CD4+ or CD8+ T cells, or bulk PBMC T cells (not recorded which). The sequence came from a woman aged 45-65 years in good health. CDR3 in amino acids: CASSLWGALGNEQFF.